This T cell receptor beta chain was recovered during a study of graft-versus-host responses after intestinal transplantation. Study-wide context: Recipients had multivisceral, liver-intestinal, or isolated intestinal transplants. Every recipient underwent anti-thymocyte globulin induction, then tacrolimus and steroids for around three years. Study-level findings and limits: Recipient marrow contained GvH clones, some of which appeared first in ileum or blood. Where graft-donor T cell macrochimerism was present, patients had high graft-versus-host to host-versus-graft clonal ratios in allografts.

Turning to this clone: Its antigen remains unidentified.

Some clones are missing from TCRdb's copy, which holds only in-frame ones; the method was immunoSEQ multiplex PCR. This sample yields about 38,000 clones, of which around four fifths are seen a single time; 3.5% belongs to the top ten. Germline CDR1 and CDR2: MDHEN and SYDVKM. The V segment lost 11 bases and the J segment 6 bases; nucleotides outside the gene matches: 14. CDR3 length equals 14 residues. Material: PBMCs, obtained about 990 days after transplant. The chain joins TRBV28 to TRBJ1-1; 8 nucleotides agree with TRBD1. The TCR sequence derives from a human patient who received an intestinal transplant, so some T cells may come from the graft donor. This CDR3 is CASSAAGGSAEAFF. CDR3 coding DNA: TGTGCCTCCTCGGCGGCAGGGGGCTCTGCTGAAGCTTTCTTT.